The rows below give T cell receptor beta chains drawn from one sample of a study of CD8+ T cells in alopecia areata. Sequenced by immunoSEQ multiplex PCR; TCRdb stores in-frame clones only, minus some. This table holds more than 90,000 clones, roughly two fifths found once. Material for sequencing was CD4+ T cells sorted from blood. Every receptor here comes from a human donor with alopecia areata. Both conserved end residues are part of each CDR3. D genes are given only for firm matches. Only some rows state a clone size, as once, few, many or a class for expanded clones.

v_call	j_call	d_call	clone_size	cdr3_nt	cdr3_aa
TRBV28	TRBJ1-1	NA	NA	TGTGCCAGCAGCCTGACAGGAGTGAACACTGAAGCTTTCTTT	CASSLTGVNTEAFF
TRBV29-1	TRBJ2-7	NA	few	TGCAGCGCGCAACAGGGACTCTACGAGCAGTACTTC	CSAQQGLYEQYF
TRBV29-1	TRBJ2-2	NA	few	TGCAGCGTTGGGGCAGGGGCGAACACCGGGGAGCTGTTTTTT	CSVGAGANTGELFF
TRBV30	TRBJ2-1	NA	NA	TGTGCCTGGAATTCCGGAGCGGAGTTCTACAATGAGCAGTTCTTC	CAWNSGAEFYNEQFF
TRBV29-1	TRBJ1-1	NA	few	TGCAGCTCGGGCTTCATGAACACTGAAGCTTTCTTT	CSSGFMNTEAFF
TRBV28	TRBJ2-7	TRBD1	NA	TGTGCCAGCTCCGAGGGGGCGGCAGGTATATTCTACGAGCAGTACTTC	CASSEGAAGIFYEQYF
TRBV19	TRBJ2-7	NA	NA	TGTGCCAGTAGTAACCCCGGAGACGCAGCCTACGAGCAGTACTTC	CASSNPGDAAYEQYF
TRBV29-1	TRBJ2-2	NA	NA	TGCAGCGTTGTACCCGACAGGAGAGGAACCGGGGAGCTGTTTTTT	CSVVPDRRGTGELFF
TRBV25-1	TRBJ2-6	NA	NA	TGTGCCAGCAGTGTGTCCGGGGCCAACGTCCTGACTTTC	CASSVSGANVLTF
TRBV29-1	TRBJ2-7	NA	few	TGCAGCGTTGAAGATCTTAACAGCTACGAGCAGTACTTC	CSVEDLNSYEQYF
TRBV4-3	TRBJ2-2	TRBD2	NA	TGCGCCAGCAGCCAAGGGCTAGCGGGGAACACCGGGGAGCTGTTTTTT	CASSQGLAGNTGELFF
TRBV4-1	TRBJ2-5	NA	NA	TGCGCCAGCAGCCACCCTAGGATGGAGATGGAGACCCAGTACTTC	CASSHPRMEMETQYF
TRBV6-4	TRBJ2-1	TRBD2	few	TGTGCCAGCAGTGACGAAGCGGGAGGGTACAATGAGCAGTTCTTC	CASSDEAGGYNEQFF
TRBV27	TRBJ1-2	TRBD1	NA	TGTGCCAGCAGTCCACACCTGTCAGGGGGCGCGTTTGGCTACACCTTC	CASSPHLSGGAFGYTF